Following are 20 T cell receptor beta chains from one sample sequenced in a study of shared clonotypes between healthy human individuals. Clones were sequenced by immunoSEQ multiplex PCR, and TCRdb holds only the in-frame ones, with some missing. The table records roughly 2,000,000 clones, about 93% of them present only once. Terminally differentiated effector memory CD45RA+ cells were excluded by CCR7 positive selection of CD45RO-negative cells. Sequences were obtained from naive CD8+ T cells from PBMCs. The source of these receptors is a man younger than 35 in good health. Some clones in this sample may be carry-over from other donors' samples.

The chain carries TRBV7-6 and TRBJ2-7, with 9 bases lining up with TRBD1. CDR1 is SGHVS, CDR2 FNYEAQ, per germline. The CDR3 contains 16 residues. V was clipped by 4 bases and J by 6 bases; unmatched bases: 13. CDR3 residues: CASSYTSRDREGEQYF. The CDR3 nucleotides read TGTGCCAGCAGCTACACAAGCCGGGACAGGGAAGGCGAGCAGTACTTC.

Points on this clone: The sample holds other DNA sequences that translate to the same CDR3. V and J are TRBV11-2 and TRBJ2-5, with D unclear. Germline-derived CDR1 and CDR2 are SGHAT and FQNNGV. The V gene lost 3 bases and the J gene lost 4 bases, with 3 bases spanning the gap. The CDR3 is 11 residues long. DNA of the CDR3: TGTGCCAGCAGCTTTAGAGAGACCCAGTACTTC. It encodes CASSFRETQYF.

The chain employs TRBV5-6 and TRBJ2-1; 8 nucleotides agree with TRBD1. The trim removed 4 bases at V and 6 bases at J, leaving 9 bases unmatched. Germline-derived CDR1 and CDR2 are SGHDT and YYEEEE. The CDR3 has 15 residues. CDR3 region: CASSLRTGFFNEQFF. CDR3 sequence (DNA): TGTGCCAGCAGCCTAAGGACAGGGTTCTTCAATGAGCAGTTCTTC.

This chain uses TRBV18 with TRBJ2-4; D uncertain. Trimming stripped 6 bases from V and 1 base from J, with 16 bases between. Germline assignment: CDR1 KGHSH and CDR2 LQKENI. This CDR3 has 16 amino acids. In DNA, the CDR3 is TGTGCCAGCTCCGTTGAGGTCTCAAAGGCCAAAAACATTCAGTACTTC. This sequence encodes CASSVEVSKAKNIQYF.

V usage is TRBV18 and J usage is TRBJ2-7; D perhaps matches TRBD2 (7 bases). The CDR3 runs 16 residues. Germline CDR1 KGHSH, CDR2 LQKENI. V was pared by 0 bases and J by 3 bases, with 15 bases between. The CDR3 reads CASSPPGGLGLYEQYF. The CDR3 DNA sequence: TGTGCCAGCTCACCACCGGGGGGGCTGGGACTCTACGAGCAGTACTTC.

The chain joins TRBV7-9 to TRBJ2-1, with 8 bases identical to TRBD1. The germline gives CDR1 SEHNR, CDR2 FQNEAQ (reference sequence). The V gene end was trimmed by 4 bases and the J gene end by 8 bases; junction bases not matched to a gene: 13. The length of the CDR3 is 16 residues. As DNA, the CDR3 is TGTGCCAGCAGCTCACCGACAGGGGTTAGGGTAGATGAGCAGTTCTTC. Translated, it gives CASSSPTGVRVDEQFF.

This chain's CDR3 is CASSRMVDTQYF. In DNA, the CDR3 is TGTGCCAGCAGCCGCATGGTGGATACGCAGTATTTT. The chain recombines TRBV11-2 with TRBJ2-3; D uncertain. The CDR3 runs 12 residues. Trimming took off 5 bases at V and 6 bases at J, with 9 bases between the two ends. Looked up from germline, CDR1 is SGHAT and CDR2 is FQNNGV.

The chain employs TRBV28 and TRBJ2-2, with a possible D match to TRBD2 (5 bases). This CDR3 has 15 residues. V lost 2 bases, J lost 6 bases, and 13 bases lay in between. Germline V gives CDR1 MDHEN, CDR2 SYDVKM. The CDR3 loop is CASSLRTLLAGELFF. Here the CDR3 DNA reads TGTGCCAGCAGTTTACGGACCTTACTAGCCGGGGAGCTGTTTTTT. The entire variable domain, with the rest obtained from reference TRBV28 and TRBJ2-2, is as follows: DVKVTQSSRYLVKRTGEKVFLECVQDMDHENMFWYRQDPGLGLRLIYFSYDVKMKEKGDIPEGYSVSREKKERFSLILESASTNQTSMYLCASSLRTLLAGELFFGEGSRLTVL.

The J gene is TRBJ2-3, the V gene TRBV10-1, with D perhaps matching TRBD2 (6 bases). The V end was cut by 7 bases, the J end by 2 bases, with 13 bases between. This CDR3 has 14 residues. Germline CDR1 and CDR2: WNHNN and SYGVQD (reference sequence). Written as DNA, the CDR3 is TGCGCCAGCACCCCGGGACTGAACACAGATACGCAGTATTTT. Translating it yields CASTPGLNTDTQYF.

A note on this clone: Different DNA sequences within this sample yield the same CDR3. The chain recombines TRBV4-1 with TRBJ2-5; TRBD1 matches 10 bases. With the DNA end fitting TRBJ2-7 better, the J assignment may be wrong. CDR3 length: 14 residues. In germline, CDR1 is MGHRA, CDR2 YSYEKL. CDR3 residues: CASSHGTGAYEQYF. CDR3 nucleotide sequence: TGCGCCAGCAGTCACGGGACAGGGGCCTACGAGCAGTACTTC.

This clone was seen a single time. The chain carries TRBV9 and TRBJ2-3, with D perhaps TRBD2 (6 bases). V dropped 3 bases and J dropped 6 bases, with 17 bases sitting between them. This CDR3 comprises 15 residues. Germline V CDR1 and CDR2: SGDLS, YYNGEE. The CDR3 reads CASSASSGSGDTQYF. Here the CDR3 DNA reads TGTGCCAGCAGCGCCAGTAGCGGCAGTGGGGATACGCAGTATTTT.

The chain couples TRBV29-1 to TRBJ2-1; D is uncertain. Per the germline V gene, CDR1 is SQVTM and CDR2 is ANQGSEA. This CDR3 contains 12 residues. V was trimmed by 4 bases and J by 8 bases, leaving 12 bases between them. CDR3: CSVVQSTDEQFF. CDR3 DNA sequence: TGCAGCGTTGTGCAGTCCACCGATGAGCAGTTCTTC.

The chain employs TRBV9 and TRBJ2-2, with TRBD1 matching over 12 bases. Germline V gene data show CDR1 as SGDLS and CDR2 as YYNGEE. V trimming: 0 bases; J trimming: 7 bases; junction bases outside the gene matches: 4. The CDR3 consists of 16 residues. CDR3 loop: CASSVDGTGGFGELFF. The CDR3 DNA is TGTGCCAGCAGCGTAGATGGGACAGGGGGCTTCGGGGAGCTGTTTTTT. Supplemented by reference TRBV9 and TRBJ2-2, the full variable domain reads DSGVTQTPKHLITATGQRVTLRCSPRSGDLSVYWYQQSLDQGLQFLIQYYNGEERAKGNILERFSAQQFPDLHSELNLSSLELGDSALYFCASSVDGTGGFGELFFGEGSRLTVL.

The CDR3 reads CAARLAGLQETQYF. As DNA, the CDR3 is TGTGCCGCGAGGTTAGCGGGGCTCCAAGAGACCCAGTACTTC. The chain has TRBV28 and TRBJ2-5; 8 nucleotides agree with TRBD2. Germline loops: CDR1 MDHEN, CDR2 SYDVKM. The CDR3 consists of 14 residues. The trim removed 11 bases at V and 1 base at J, leaving 9 bases unmatched.

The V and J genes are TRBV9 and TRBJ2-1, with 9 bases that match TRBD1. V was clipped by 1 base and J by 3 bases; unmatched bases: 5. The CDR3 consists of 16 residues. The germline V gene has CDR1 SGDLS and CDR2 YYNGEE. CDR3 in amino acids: CASSVRDRVSYNEQFF. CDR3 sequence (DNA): TGTGCCAGCAGCGTAAGGGACAGGGTCAGCTACAATGAGCAGTTCTTC.

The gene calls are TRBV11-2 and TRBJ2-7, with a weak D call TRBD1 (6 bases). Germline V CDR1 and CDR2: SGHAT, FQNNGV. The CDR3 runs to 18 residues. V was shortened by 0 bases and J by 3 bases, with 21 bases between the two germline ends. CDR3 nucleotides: TGTGCCAGCAGCTTAGACCCCCAACAACAGGGTTTCAGCTACGAGCAGTACTTC. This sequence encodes CASSLDPQQQGFSYEQYF.

The CDR3: CASRPAGGLRNTEAFF. The DNA of the CDR3 is TGTGCCAGTAGACCCGCAGGGGGCCTCCGGAACACTGAAGCTTTCTTT. The rearrangement uses TRBV19 and TRBJ1-1; 8 bases are shared with TRBD1. Trimming at V came to 6 bases and at J to 1 base, leaving 10 bases not matched to a gene. Per germline, CDR1 LNHDA and CDR2 SQIVND (reference sequence). CDR3 length: 16 amino acids.

DNA for the CDR3: TGCGCCAGCAGCACCTACCCACAGGGGAGTCCATCAGATACGCAGTATTTT. Translating it yields CASSTYPQGSPSDTQYF. The chain uses TRBV5-1 and TRBJ2-3; 7 nucleotides line up with TRBD1. The CDR3 sequence is 17 residues long. The ends lost 4 bases at V and 4 bases at J; junction bases unmatched: 15. Germline lookup yields CDR1 SGHRS and CDR2 YFSETQ.

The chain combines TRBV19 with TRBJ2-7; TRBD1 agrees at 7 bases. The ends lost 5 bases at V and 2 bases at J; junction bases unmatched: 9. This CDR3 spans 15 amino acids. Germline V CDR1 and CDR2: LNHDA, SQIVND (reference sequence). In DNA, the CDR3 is TGTGCCAGTAGTGGGGACAGATTCAACCCCTACGAGCAGTACTTC. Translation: CASSGDRFNPYEQYF.

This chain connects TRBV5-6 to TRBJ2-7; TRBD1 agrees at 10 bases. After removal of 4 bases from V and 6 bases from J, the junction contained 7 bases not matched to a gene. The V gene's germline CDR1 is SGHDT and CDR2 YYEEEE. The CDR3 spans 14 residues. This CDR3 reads CASSKGTGAREQYF. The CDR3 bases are TGTGCCAGCAGCAAGGGGACAGGGGCCCGCGAGCAGTACTTC.